This entry describes one TCR beta chain. As yet, its antigen is unknown. Germline loops: CDR1 SEHNR, CDR2 FQNEAQ (reference sequence). The CDR3 is 17 amino acids. V gave up 3 bases and J gave up 2 bases; unmatched junction bases: 5. These data are taken from a study of CD8+CD57+ T cells in acquired aplastic anemia. General study findings and limits: Patients were compared with controls for CD8+ Simpson's diversity, and no significant difference emerged. It was found that about 31 CD8+ CDR3 sequences were shared between patients and controls.

CDR3 and TCR beta VDJ profiling relied on a genomic DNA template. Each CDR3 protein is one row after TCRdb ran MiXCR on the reads. Among over 200,000 distinct CDR3 sequences listed, roughly 57% were seen once. Sequenced: sorted CD4+, CD8+, or CD8+CD57+ T cells (not recorded which) from PBMCs. The receptor was derived from a human donor in good health. The chain has TRBV7-9 and TRBJ2-1; 12 bases map to TRBD2. The CDR3 spells CASSFSSGGEAYNEQFF. In DNA form, the CDR3 reads TGTGCCAGCAGCTTTTCTAGCGGGGGGGAAGCCTACAATGAGCAGTTCTTC.